The following is a TCR beta chain sequence with its context. Its target is unknown. Clones were sequenced by immunoSEQ multiplex PCR, and TCRdb holds only the in-frame ones, with some missing. The sample records about 90,000 clones, around 90% being singletons. This sample is part of a study of PD-1 blockade in classical Hodgkin lymphoma. Study as a whole: Patients had nivolumab dosed at 3 mg/kg, delivered intravenously every 2 weeks. Study findings and constraints: By cycle point C4D1, TCR diversity had risen significantly in CD4+ cells (but not CD8+ cells). Differences between repertoires have undefined causes, possibly disease activity or prior therapy.

Germline V lookup: CDR1 SEHNR, CDR2 FQNEAQ (reference sequence). The CDR3 is 18 residues long. Trimming cost V 1 base and J 5 bases, with 22 bases left between them. Brentuximab vedotin exposure varied, and every patient relapsed after autologous stem cell transplantation. Reported best responses ranged across complete response, partial response or progressive disease. The V call is TRBV7-9, the J call TRBJ2-3, with TRBD2 as a possible D gene (6 bases). This TCR was sampled from a human donor with classical Hodgkin lymphoma. This sample comprised peripheral blood mononuclear cells (PBMCs), obtained before the second cycle of nivolumab. CDR3 residues: CASSLVGFEGGVEDTQYF. In DNA form, the CDR3 reads TGTGCCAGCAGCTTAGTCGGGTTTGAGGGAGGTGTCGAAGATACGCAGTATTTT.